Listed here are 15 T cell receptor beta chains from one sample, sequenced in a study of blood T cell repertoires in COVID-19. Profiling relied on immunoSEQ multiplex PCR, and the TCRdb table lists in-frame clones only, not all of them. The data show more than 95,000 clones, with roughly 82% seen just once and approximately 27% held by the top ten. Sequencing was carried out using peripheral blood. These TCRs come from a man aged 55 to 70 with acute or convalescent COVID-19.

V is TRBV6-1 and J is TRBJ2-3; 11 positions agree with TRBD2. The germline gives CDR1 MNHNS, CDR2 SASEGT. This CDR3 region has 18 residues. V was pared by 3 bases and J by 2 bases, with 10 bases of the junction left unmatched. CDR3 coding DNA: TGTGCCAGCAGTGAGTTGGGACTAGCGGAGCCGCTCACAGATACGCAGTATTTT. Translation: CASSELGLAEPLTDTQYF.

The genes are TRBV28 and TRBJ1-4; TRBD1 agrees at 7 bases. The V segment lost 6 bases and the J segment 8 bases; nucleotides outside the gene matches: 12. The CDR3 totals 15 residues. Per germline, CDR1 MDHEN and CDR2 SYDVKM. The CDR3 is CASRPLTGVSEKLFF. CDR3 nucleotide sequence: TGTGCCAGCAGACCCCTCACAGGGGTGAGCGAAAAACTGTTTTTT.

The genes are TRBV6-5 and TRBJ1-6; TRBD1 matches 7 bases. V lost 6 bases and J lost 9; bases outside the gene matches: 2. The CDR3 length is 12 residues. The germline V gene has CDR1 MNHEY and CDR2 SVGAGI. Written as DNA, the CDR3 is TGTGCCAGCAGCCGACAGGGTTCACCCCTCCACTTT. Its protein product is CASSRQGSPLHF.

The rearrangement uses TRBV2 and TRBJ1-4; D is ambiguous. The CDR3 is made up of 14 amino acids. Germline V lookup: CDR1 SNHLY, CDR2 FYNNEI. Trimming removed 5 bases at V and 0 bases at J, with 7 bases between. The CDR3 sequence: CASSLAPTNEKLFF. Written as DNA, the CDR3 is TGTGCCAGCAGTCTAGCACCAACTAATGAAAAACTGTTTTTT. The whole variable domain, remainder taken from reference TRBV2 and TRBJ1-4, is EPEVTQTPSHQVTQMGQEVILRCVPISNHLYFYWYRQILGQKVEFLVSFYNNEISEKSEIFDDQFSVERPDGSNFTLKIRSTKLEDSAMYFCASSLAPTNEKLFFGSGTQLSVL.

The chain carries TRBV10-3 and TRBJ1-5; TRBD1 aligns across 9 bases. CDR3 length equals 13 residues. Germline values: CDR1 ENHRY, CDR2 SYGVKD. The junction had 1 base not matched to a gene; V was cut back by 5 bases and J by 5 bases. The CDR3 loop is CAISTGGDQPQHF. DNA of the CDR3: TGTGCCATCAGTACAGGGGGCGATCAGCCCCAGCATTTT.

The rearrangement uses TRBV5-1 and TRBJ1-3; no clear D gene. Deletions cut 4 bases from V and 4 bases from J, with 15 bases between. The CDR3 loop spans 15 amino acids. Per germline, CDR1 SGHRS and CDR2 YFSETQ. The CDR3 region is CASSADLVRGNTIYF. DNA for the CDR3: TGCGCCAGCAGCGCTGACCTAGTCCGGGGAAACACCATATATTTT.

This clone was recorded a few times. The V and J genes are TRBV5-4 and TRBJ2-5; D is possibly TRBD1 (5 bases). Trimming left V 2 bases short and J 3 bases short, with 14 bases between. Germline V gene lookup returns CDR1 SGHNT and CDR2 YYREEE (reference sequence). The CDR3 contains 15 residues. The CDR3 is CASSLVRGWEETQYF. CDR3 sequence (DNA): TGTGCCAGCAGCTTAGTTAGGGGTTGGGAAGAGACCCAGTACTTC.

V is TRBV14 and J is TRBJ2-7; D is perhaps TRBD2 (6 bases). Between the trimmed V and J ends, which lost 0 bases and 1 base, there was a span of 10 bases. The CDR3 extends over 15 amino acids. Germline loops: CDR1 SGHDN, CDR2 FVKESK. The DNA for the CDR3 is TGTGCCAGCAGCCAAGATGTCGGGAGATCCTACGAGCAGTACTTC. Translating it yields CASSQDVGRSYEQYF.

This chain joins TRBV30 and TRBJ1-2; tentative D call: TRBD1 (6 bases). The V end lost 1 base, the J end lost 5 bases, and 11 bases lay between the germline ends. In germline, CDR1 is GTSNPN, CDR2 SVGIG (reference sequence). The CDR3 runs 13 residues. The CDR3 region has the DNA TGTGCCTGGAGTGCACGGACAGCATATGGCTACACCTTC. Amino acid sequence: CAWSARTAYGYTF.

The rearrangement uses TRBV11-2 and TRBJ2-7; D possibly corresponds to TRBD2 (5 bases). V was clipped by 5 bases and J by 0 bases, with 8 bases between them. This CDR3 is 13 amino acids long. Germline CDR1 and CDR2: SGHAT and FQNNGV. CDR3: CASSPGISYEQYF. DNA of the CDR3: TGTGCCAGCAGCCCGGGGATCTCCTACGAGCAGTACTTC.

The CDR3 is CASSQGGRGSRGYGYTF. The CDR3 bases are TGCGCCAGCAGCCAGGGGGGTAGAGGATCTCGGGGGTATGGCTACACCTTC. The rearrangement uses TRBV4-3 and TRBJ1-2; TRBD1 might be the D (5 bases). The CDR3 length is 17 residues. V lost 3 bases to trimming and J lost 5 bases, with 22 bases between them. In germline, CDR1 is LGHNA, CDR2 YSLEER.

The chain joins TRBV9 to TRBJ2-1; 7 bases line up with TRBD2. The germline gives CDR1 SGDLS, CDR2 YYNGEE. Germline trimming cut 0 bases from V and 9 bases from J; bases unmatched to any gene: 12. The CDR3 is 16 amino acids. In DNA form, the CDR3 reads TGTGCCAGCAGCGTAGCGGTGGGAGGGCCGGGGGGTGAGCAGTTCTTC. Protein: CASSVAVGGPGGEQFF.

The genes are TRBV3-1 (or the pseudogene TRBV3-2) and TRBJ2-3; tentative D call: TRBD2 (5 bases). Per germline, CDR1 LGHDT and CDR2 YNNKEL (reference sequence). The CDR3 loop spans 16 amino acids. The V end lost 0 bases, the J end lost 2 bases, and 12 bases lay between the germline ends. DNA of the CDR3: TGTGCCAGCAGCCAAGATTGGACTGAGCACACAGATACGCAGTATTTT. Protein sequence: CASSQDWTEHTDTQYF.

This chain joins TRBV28 and TRBJ2-7; 12 positions match TRBD2. In germline, CDR1 is MDHEN, CDR2 SYDVKM. The CDR3 runs to 17 residues. The junction had 8 bases not matched to a gene; V was cut back by 4 bases and J by 1 base. The CDR3 bases are TGTGCCAGCAGTTACCCGTCTAGCGGGAGGGGGTCCTACGAGCAGTACGTC. Translating it yields CASSYPSSGRGSYEQYV.

J is TRBJ1-2 and V is TRBV9; 8 bases line up with TRBD1. Germline trimming cut 0 bases from V and 7 bases from J; bases unmatched to any gene: 5. The CDR3 is 14 amino acids. Germline V gives CDR1 SGDLS, CDR2 YYNGEE. CDR3 DNA sequence: TGTGCCAGCAGCGTAGTCACAGGGGGTGGTGGCTACACCTTC. It is translated as CASSVVTGGGGYTF.